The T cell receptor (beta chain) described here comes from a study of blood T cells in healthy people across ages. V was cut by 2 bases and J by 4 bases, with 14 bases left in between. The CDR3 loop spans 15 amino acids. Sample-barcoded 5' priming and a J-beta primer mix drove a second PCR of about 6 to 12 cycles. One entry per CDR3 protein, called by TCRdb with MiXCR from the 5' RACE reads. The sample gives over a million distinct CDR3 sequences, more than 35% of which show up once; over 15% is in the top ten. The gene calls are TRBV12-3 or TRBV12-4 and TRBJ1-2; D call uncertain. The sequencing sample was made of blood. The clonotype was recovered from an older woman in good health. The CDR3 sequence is CASSLRGTAFYGYTF. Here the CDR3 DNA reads TGTGCCAGCAGTTTAAGAGGCACCGCCTTCTATGGCTACACCTTC.